This record looks at one T cell receptor beta chain sequence and its context. Selected positively for CCR7 and CD45RO-negative, naive CD8 cells excluded terminally differentiated effector memory CD45RA+ cells. Donors were healthy HIV-negative adults without recently reported acute infections or vaccinations. The source of the sample is a study of shared clonotypes between healthy human individuals. Study-level background: Donors had three CD4 naive, three CD4 memory, two CD8 naive and one CD8 memory plate apiece.

Some clones are missing from TCRdb's copy, which holds only in-frame ones; the method was immunoSEQ multiplex PCR. Here the sample spans about 2.1 million clones, about 93% being singletons. The CDR3 runs to 13 residues. Germline values: CDR1 SQVTM, CDR2 ANQGSEA. The V gene lost 6 bases and the J gene lost 6 bases, with 17 bases spanning the gap. Input material: naive CD8+ T cells from PBMCs. This sequence originates from a man aged 18 to 35 in good health. Some clones in this sample may be carry-over from other donors' samples. The V gene is TRBV29-1, the J gene TRBJ2-5; D unresolved. The CDR3 here is CSVGLGQLQTQYF. Written as DNA, the CDR3 is TGCAGCGTGGGGTTAGGGCAGCTTCAGACCCAGTACTTC.